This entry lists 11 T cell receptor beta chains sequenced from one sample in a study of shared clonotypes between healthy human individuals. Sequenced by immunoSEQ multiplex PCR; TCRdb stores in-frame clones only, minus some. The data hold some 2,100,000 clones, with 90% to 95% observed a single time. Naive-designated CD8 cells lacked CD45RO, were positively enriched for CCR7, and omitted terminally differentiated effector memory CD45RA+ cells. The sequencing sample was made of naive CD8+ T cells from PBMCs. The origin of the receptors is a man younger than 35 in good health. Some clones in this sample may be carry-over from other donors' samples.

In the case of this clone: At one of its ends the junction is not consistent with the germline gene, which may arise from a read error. The CDR3 loop reads CASSLGTVTPWVF. In DNA form, the CDR3 reads TGTGCCAGCAGCTTAGGTACTGTGACACCCTGGGTTTTT. V and J are TRBV7-9 and TRBJ1-4; D not certain. The germline gives CDR1 SEHNR, CDR2 FQNEAQ (reference sequence). The CDR3 extends over 13 amino acids.

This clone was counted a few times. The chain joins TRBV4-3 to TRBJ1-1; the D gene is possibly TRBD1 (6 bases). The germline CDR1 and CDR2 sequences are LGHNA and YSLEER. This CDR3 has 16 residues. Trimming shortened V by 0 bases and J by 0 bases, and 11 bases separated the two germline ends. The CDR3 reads CASSQDSRGLNTEAFF. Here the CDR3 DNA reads TGCGCCAGCAGCCAAGATAGCAGGGGCTTGAACACTGAAGCTTTCTTT.

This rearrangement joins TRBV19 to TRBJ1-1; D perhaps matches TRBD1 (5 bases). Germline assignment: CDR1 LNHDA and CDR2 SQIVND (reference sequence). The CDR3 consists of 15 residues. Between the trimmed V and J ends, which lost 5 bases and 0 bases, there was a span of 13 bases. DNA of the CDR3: TGTGCCAGTAGTTCCGGGACTGGTATGAACACTGAAGCTTTCTTT. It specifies CASSSGTGMNTEAFF.

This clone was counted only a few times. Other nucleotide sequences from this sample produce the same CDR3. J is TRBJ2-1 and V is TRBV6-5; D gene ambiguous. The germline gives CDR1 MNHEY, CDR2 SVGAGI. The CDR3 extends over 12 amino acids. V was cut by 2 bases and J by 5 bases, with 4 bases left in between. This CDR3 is CASSYGDNEQFF. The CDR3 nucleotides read TGTGCCAGCAGTTACGGAGACAATGAGCAGTTCTTC.

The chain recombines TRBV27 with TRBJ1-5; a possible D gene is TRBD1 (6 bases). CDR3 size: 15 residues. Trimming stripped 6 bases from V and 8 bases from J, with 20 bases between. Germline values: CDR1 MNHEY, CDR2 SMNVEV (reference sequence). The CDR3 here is CASRPLPGVTEPQHF. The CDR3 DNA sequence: TGTGCCAGCAGACCACTGCCAGGGGTTACAGAGCCCCAGCATTTT.

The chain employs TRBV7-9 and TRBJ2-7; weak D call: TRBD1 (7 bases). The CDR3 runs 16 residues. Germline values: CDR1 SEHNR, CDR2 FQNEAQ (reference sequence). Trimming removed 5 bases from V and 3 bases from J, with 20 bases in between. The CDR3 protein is CASSPQGGGAYYEQYF. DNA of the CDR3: TGTGCCAGCAGCCCCCAGGGGGGCGGAGCATACTACGAGCAGTACTTC.

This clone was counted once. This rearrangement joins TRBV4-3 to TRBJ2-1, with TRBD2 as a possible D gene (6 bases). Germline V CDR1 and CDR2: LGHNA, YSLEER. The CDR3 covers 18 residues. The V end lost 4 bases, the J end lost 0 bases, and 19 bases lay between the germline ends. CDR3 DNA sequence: TGCGCCAGCAGCCCCTCTGGGTGGAGGGAGGCCTCCTACAATGAGCAGTTCTTC. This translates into CASSPSGWREASYNEQFF.

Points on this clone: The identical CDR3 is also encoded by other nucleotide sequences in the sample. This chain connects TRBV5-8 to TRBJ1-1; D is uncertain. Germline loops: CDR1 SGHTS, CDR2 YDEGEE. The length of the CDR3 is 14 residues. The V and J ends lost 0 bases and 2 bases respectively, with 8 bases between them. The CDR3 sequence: CASSLGRGNTEAFF. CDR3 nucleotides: TGTGCCAGCAGCTTGGGCCGGGGTAACACTGAAGCTTTCTTT.

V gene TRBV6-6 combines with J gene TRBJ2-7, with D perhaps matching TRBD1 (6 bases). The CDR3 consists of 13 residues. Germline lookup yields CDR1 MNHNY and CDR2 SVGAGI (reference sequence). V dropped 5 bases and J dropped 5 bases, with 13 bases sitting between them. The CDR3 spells CASSTGRSHEQYF. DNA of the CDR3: TGTGCCAGCAGTACAGGGAGATCCCACGAGCAGTACTTC.

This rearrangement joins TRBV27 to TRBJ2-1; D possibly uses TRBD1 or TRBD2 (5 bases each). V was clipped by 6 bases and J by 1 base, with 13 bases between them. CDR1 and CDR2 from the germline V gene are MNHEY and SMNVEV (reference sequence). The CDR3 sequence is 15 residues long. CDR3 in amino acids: CASRSRGTSYNEQFF. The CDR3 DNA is TGTGCCAGCAGATCACGTGGGACGTCCTACAATGAGCAGTTCTTC.

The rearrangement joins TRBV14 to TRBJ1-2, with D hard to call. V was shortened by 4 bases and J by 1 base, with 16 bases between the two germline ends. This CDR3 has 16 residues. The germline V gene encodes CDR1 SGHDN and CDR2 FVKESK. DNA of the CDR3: TGTGCCAGCAGCCGTGCTAGGCAGCAGCTTAACTATGGCTACACCTTC. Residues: CASSRARQQLNYGYTF.